A selection of T cell receptor beta chains follows, all from one sample in a study of breast tumors, draining lymph nodes, adjacent tissues. TCRdb passed the multiplex PCR reads through MiXCR, listing each CDR3 protein once. Of approximately 22,000 distinct CDR3 sequences listed, roughly 58% are singletons. The sequencing input was breast tumor tissue. The receptor source for this set is a female donor with breast cancer. Some clones in this sample may be carry-over from other donors' samples. The CDR3 runs from the conserved cysteine through the conserved F or W. Each record gives: J gene, V gene, D gene, clone size, CDR3 length, CDR3 protein, CDR3 DNA. The D gene is left open where the match is weak. Expanded clones get a size class; other rows say once, few or many, or leave the size out.

TRBJ1-6,TRBV6-5,-,-,13,CASSSREDSPLHF,TGTGCCAGCAGTTCAAGGGAGGATTCACCCCTCCACTTT
TRBJ2-3,TRBV20-1,-,-,13,CSACPGTTDTQYF,TGCAGTGCTTGTCCGGGAACCACAGATACGCAGTATTTT
TRBJ1-2,TRBV20-1,TRBD1,once,12,CSAIQGAQGYTF,TGCAGTGCTATACAGGGGGCTCAAGGCTACACCTTC
TRBJ2-7,TRBV9,TRBD2,-,14,CASSVEAGDNEQYF,TGTGCCAGCAGCGTTGAAGCGGGAGATAACGAGCAGTACTTC
TRBJ2-3,TRBV5-6,-,-,14,CASSIGQKTDTQYF,TGTGCCAGCAGCATAGGACAGAAGACAGATACGCAGTATTTT
TRBJ2-3,TRBV20-1,-,-,16,CSARALAGYGADTQYF,TGCAGTGCTAGAGCTCTCGCGGGATATGGGGCAGATACGCAGTATTTT
TRBJ2-6,TRBV19,-,many,15,CASTGSSSGANVLTF,TGTGCCAGTACAGGGTCAAGCTCTGGGGCCAACGTCCTGACTTTC
TRBJ1-2,TRBV5-1,TRBD1,many,14,CASKTGQTNYGYAF,TGCGCCAGCAAAACGGGACAGACTAACTACGGCTACGCCTTC
TRBJ1-6,TRBV5-5,-,medium-sized,15,CASSLKIGDNSPLHF,TGTGCCAGCAGCTTAAAAATAGGGGATAATTCACCCCTCCACTTT
TRBJ2-3,TRBV5-8,TRBD2,many,14,CASRVSGAPDTQYF,TGTGCCAGCAGGGTTAGCGGGGCCCCAGATACGCAGTATTTT
TRBJ2-2,TRBV27,TRBD1,medium-sized,18,CASSLSQGTGVNTGELFF,TGTGCCAGCAGTTTATCGCAAGGGACAGGGGTAAACACCGGGGAGCTGTTTTTT
TRBJ2-1,TRBV20-1,-,-,14,CSARAPRRGNEQFF,TGCAGTGCTAGAGCCCCCCGACGGGGAAATGAGCAGTTCTTC
TRBJ2-4,TRBV5-1,TRBD2,-,15,CASSLEAGGVNIQYF,TGCGCCAGCAGCTTGGAGGCGGGAGGCGTGAACATTCAGTACTTC
TRBJ1-6,TRBV7-8,-,-,15,CASSVFTGTISPLHF,TGTGCCAGCAGCGTTTTTACAGGGACAATATCACCCCTCCACTTT
TRBJ1-6,TRBV19,TRBD1,medium-sized,14,CASSPPGDRAPLHF,TGTGCCAGTAGTCCGCCAGGGGACAGGGCGCCCCTCCACTTT
TRBJ2-7,TRBV5-1,-,medium-sized,14,CASRKDHFSYEQYF,TGCGCCAGCAGAAAGGACCACTTCTCCTACGAGCAGTACTTC
TRBJ2-7,TRBV9,-,-,15,CASSPYGVTSYEQYF,TGTGCTAGCAGCCCTTACGGGGTTACCTCCTACGAGCAGTACTTC
TRBJ2-1,TRBV7-2,-,-,13,CASSRGVTNEQFF,TGTGCCAGCAGCAGAGGGGTTACCAATGAGCAGTTCTTC
TRBJ2-1,TRBV7-2,-,-,15,CASSLGQGRRDEQFF,TGTGCCAGCAGCTTAGGGCAGGGACGACGGGATGAGCAGTTCTTC
TRBJ2-1,TRBV7-8,-,-,15,CASSPGKGGYNEQFF,TGTGCCAGCAGCCCGGGGAAGGGGGGGTACAATGAGCAGTTCTTC
TRBJ2-1,TRBV6-1,-,medium-sized,13,CASRDGGYNEQFF,TGTGCCAGCAGGGACGGCGGCTACAATGAGCAGTTCTTC
TRBJ1-6,TRBV6-5,-,-,10,CASSHHGLHF,TGTGCCAGCAGTCACCACGGGCTCCACTTT
TRBJ1-1,TRBV27,-,few,13,CASSLQQASEAFF,TGTGCCAGCAGTTTACAACAGGCCTCTGAAGCTTTCTTT
TRBJ1-4,TRBV6-5,-,-,15,CASSSGVRTNEKLFF,TGTGCCAGCAGCTCAGGGGTTAGGACTAATGAAAAACTGTTTTTT
TRBJ2-3,TRBV15,-,-,13,CATNREVLDTQYF,TGTGCCACCAACCGAGAAGTCCTAGATACGCAGTATTTT
TRBJ1-5,TRBV24-1,TRBD1,medium-sized,14,CATSDGTGGQPQHF,TGTGCCACCAGTGATGGGACAGGGGGGCAGCCCCAGCATTTT
TRBJ1-2,TRBV3-1,-,-,14,CASSPGPSGYGYTF,TGTGCCAGCAGCCCCGGGCCGTCTGGCTATGGCTACACCTTC
TRBJ2-3,TRBV7-3,-,-,14,CASSVRGELDTQYF,TGTGCCAGCAGCGTAAGGGGGGAGCTCGATACGCAGTATTTT